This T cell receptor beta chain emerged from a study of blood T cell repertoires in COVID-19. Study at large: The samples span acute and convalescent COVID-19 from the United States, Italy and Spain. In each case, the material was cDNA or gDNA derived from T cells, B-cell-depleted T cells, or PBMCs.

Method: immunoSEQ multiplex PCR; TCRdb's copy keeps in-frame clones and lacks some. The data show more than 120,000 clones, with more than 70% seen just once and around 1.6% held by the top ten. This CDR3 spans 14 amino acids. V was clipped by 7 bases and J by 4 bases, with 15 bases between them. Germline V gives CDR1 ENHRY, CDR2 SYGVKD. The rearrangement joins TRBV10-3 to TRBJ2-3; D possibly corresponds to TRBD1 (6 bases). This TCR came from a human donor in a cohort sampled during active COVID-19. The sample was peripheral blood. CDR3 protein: CAIMTEGGADTQYF. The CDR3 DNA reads TGTGCCATCATGACTGAAGGGGGAGCAGATACGCAGTATTTT.